This record covers a single T cell receptor (beta chain). The data were taken from a study of blood T cell repertoires in COVID-19. Study-wide background: Sites in the United States, Italy and Spain provided acute and convalescent COVID-19 samples. The cDNA or gDNA used as material had been derived from T cells, B-cell-depleted T cells, or PBMCs.

Profiling relied on immunoSEQ multiplex PCR, and the TCRdb table lists in-frame clones only, not all of them. The sample contains under 130,000 clones, around nine tenths of which appear only once. After removal of 7 bases from V and 5 bases from J, the junction contained 7 bases not matched to a gene. CDR3 length: 13 residues. The germline V gene has CDR1 MDHEN and CDR2 SYDVKM. Sequencing was carried out using peripheral blood. The chain is built from TRBV28 and TRBJ1-2, with TRBD1 matching 7 bases. The clonotype originates from a man in his fifties in a cohort sampled during active COVID-19. Here the CDR3 DNA reads TGTGCCAGCATCCAGACAGGGCCTTATGGCTACACCTTC. Amino acid sequence: CASIQTGPYGYTF.